The clone carrying this T cell receptor beta chain was seen only a few times. Its specificity is not known. The sample originates from a study of CD8 T cells in ankylosing spondylitis. Study conclusions and caveats: Reportedly, disease-linked clones are significantly enriched in ankylosing spondylitis patients' matched synovial fluid. Disease-associated clonotypes exhibited CD8+ identity and were relatively infrequent in peripheral blood.

V lost 4 bases, J lost 3 bases, and 14 bases lay in between. Germline V gene sequence: CDR1 SGHTS, CDR2 YDEGEE. This CDR3 contains 15 residues. Quantitative 5'-RACE was performed with molecular barcodes, and it yielded the TCR beta libraries. One entry per CDR3 protein results from TCRdb running MiXCR on the 5' RACE reads. The data contain roughly 120,000 distinct CDR3 sequences, around 13% of them singletons. This chain connects TRBV5-8 to TRBJ2-1; possibly TRBD2 for D (5 bases). Input material: blood, either unsorted or a sorted T cell fraction (not recorded which). The receptor was derived from a female donor with ankylosing spondylitis or in good health (not recorded which). CDR3 in amino acids: CASSAGLSYYNEQFF. The CDR3 nucleotides are TGTGCCAGCAGCGCCGGACTTTCCTACTACAATGAGCAGTTCTTC.